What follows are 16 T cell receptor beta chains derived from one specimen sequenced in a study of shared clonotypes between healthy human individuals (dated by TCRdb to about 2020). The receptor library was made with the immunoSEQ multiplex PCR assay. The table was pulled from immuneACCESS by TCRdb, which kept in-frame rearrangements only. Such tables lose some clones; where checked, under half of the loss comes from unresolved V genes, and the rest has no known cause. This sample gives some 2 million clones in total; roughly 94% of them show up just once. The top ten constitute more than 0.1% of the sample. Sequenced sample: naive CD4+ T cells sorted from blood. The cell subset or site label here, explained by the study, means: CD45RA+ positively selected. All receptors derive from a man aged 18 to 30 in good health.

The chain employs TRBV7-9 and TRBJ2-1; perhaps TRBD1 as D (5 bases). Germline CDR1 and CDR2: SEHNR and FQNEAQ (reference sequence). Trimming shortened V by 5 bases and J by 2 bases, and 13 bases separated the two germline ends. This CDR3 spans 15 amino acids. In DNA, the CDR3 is TGTGCCAGCAGCCCTCGGGCAGGGCCCTACAATGAGCAGTTCTTC. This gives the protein CASSPRAGPYNEQFF.

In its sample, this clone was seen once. CDR3 DNA: TGTGCCAGCAGCTTCGGGACTAGCGGGAGTGACACAGATACGCAGTATTTT. The encoded protein is CASSFGTSGSDTDTQYF. This chain joins TRBV7-2 and TRBJ2-3; TRBD2 aligns across 14 bases. CDR1 is SGHTA, CDR2 FQGNSA, per germline. CDR3 length: 17 residues. Trimming removed 3 bases from V and 2 bases from J; junction bases left unmatched: 4.

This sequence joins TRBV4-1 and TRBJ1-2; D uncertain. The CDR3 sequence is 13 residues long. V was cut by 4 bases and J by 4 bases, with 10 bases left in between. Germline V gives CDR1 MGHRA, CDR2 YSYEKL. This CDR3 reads CASSPDLLYGYTF. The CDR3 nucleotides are TGCGCCAGCAGCCCCGACTTACTCTATGGCTACACCTTC.

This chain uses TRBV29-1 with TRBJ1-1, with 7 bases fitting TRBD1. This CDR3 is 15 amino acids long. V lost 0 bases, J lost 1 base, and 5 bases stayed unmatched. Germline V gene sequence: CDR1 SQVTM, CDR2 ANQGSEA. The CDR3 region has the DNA TGCAGCGTTGAAGAGACAGGGACCGCGAACACTGAAGCTTTCTTT. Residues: CSVEETGTANTEAFF.

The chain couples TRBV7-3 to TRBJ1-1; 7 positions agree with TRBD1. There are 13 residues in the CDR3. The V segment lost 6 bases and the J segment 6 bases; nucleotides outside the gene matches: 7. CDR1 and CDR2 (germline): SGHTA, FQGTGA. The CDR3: CASSYRQGSEAFF. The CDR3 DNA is TGTGCCAGCAGTTACCGACAGGGTTCTGAAGCTTTCTTT. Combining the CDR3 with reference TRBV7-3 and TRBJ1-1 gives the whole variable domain GAGVSQTPSNKVTEKGKYVELRCDPISGHTALYWYRQSLGQGPEFLIYFQGTGAADDSGLPNDRFFAVRPEGSVSTLKIQRTERGDSAVYLCASSYRQGSEAFFGQGTRLTVV.

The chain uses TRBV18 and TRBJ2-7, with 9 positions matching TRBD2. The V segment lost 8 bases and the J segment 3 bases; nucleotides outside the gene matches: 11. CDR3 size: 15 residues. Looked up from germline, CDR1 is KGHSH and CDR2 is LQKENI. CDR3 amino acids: CASLRPPSGNYEQYF. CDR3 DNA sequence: TGTGCCAGCCTTAGACCCCCTAGCGGGAACTACGAGCAGTACTTC. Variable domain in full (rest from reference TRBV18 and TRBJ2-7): NAGVMQNPRHLVRRRGQEARLRCSPMKGHSHVYWYRQLPEEGLKFMVYLQKENIIDESGMPKERFSAEFPKEGPSILRIQQVVRGDSAAYFCASLRPPSGNYEQYFGPGTRLTVT.

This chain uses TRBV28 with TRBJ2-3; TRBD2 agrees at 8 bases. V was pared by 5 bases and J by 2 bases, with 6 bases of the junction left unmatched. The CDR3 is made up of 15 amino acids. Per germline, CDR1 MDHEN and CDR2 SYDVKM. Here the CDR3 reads CASSTIAGSTDTQYF. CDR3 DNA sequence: TGTGCCAGCAGTACTATAGCGGGGTCCACAGATACGCAGTATTTT.

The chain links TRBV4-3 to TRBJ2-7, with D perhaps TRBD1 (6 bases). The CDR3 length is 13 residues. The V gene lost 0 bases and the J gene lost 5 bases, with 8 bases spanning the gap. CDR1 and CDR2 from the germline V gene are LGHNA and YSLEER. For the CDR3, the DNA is TGCGCCAGCAGCCAAGATCCAGGGGACGAGCAGTACTTC. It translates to CASSQDPGDEQYF.

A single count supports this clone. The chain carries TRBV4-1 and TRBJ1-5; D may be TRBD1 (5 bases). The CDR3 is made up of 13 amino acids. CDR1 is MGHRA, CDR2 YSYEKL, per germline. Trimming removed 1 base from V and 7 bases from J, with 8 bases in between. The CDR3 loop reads CASSQVGAQPQHF. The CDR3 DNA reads TGCGCCAGCAGCCAAGTCGGGGCCCAGCCCCAGCATTTT.

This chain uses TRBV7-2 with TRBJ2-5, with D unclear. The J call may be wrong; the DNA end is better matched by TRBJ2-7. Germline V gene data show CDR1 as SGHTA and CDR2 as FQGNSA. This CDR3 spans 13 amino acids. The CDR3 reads CASSLGVSYEQYF. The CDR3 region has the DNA TGTGCCAGCAGCTTGGGCGTCTCCTACGAGCAGTACTTC.

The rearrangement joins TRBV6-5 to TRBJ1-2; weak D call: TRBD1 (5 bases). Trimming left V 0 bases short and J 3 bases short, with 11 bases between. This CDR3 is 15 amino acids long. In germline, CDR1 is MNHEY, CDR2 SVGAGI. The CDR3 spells CASSYSLQGDYGYTF. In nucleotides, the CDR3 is TGTGCCAGCAGTTACTCTCTGCAGGGTGACTATGGCTACACCTTC.

The CDR3 spells CASSRTSGRLSDTQYF. CDR3 in DNA: TGTGCCAGCAGCCGGACTAGCGGGAGATTGTCAGATACGCAGTATTTT. The chain joins TRBV7-9 to TRBJ2-3, with 13 bases that match TRBD2. CDR3 size: 16 residues. Germline V gene sequence: CDR1 SEHNR, CDR2 FQNEAQ (reference sequence). The trim removed 5 bases at V and 4 bases at J, leaving 6 bases unmatched.

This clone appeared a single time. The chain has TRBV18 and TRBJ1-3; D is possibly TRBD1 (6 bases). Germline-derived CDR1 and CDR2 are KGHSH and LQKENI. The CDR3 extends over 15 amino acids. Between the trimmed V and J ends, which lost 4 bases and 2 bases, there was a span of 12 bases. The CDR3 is CASSLRTEAGNTIYF. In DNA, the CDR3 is TGTGCCAGCTCACTGCGGACAGAGGCTGGAAACACCATATATTTT.

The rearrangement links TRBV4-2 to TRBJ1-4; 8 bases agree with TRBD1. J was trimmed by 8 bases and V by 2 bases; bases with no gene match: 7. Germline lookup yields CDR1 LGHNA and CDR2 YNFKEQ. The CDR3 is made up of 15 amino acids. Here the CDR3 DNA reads TGTGCCAGCAGCCAACAAACACAGGGGGGCGAAAAACTGTTTTTT. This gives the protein CASSQQTQGGEKLFF.

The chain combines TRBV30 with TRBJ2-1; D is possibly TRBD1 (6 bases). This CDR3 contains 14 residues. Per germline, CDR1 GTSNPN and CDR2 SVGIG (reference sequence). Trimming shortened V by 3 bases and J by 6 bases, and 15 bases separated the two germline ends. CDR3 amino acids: CAWSLQQGVNEQFF. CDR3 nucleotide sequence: TGTGCCTGGAGCCTACAACAGGGTGTCAATGAGCAGTTCTTC. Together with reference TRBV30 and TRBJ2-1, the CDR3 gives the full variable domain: SQTIHQWPATLVQPVGSPLSLECTVEGTSNPNLYWYRQAAGRGLQLLFYSVGIGQISSEVPQNLSASRPQDRQFILSSKKLLLSDSGFYLCAWSLQQGVNEQFFGPGTRLTVL.

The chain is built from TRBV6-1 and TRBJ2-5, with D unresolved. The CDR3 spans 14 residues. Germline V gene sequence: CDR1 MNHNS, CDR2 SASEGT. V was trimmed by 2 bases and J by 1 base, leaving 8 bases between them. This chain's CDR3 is CASSESYAQETQYF. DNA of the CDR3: TGTGCCAGCAGTGAATCGTATGCCCAAGAGACCCAGTACTTC.